One sample yielded the 24 T cell receptor beta chains listed below, sequenced in a study of blood T cells in healthy people across ages. Primed by a sample-barcoded 5' primer and a J-beta primer mix, a second PCR proceeded for 7 to 11 cycles. TCRdb re-analysed the 5' RACE reads in MiXCR, keeping a single row per CDR3 protein. The table has roughly 930,000 distinct CDR3 sequences, 40% to 60% seen once. The sequencing sample was made of blood. Receptor source: a man aged 25 to 40 in good health.

This clonotype showed up many times. This chain uses TRBV3-1 with TRBJ2-7; D not certain. Trimming shortened V by 0 bases and J by 1 base, and 7 bases separated the two germline ends. The CDR3 is 14 residues long. Germline CDR1 and CDR2: LGHDT and YNNKEL (reference sequence). The CDR3 DNA reads TGTGCCAGCAGCCAAGATGGCCCTTCCTACGAGCAGTACTTC. Translation: CASSQDGPSYEQYF.

This clonotype was found a few times. Relative to the germline gene, one junction end is altered; a read error may explain this. This chain joins TRBV5-6 and TRBJ2-4, with D possibly being TRBD2 (6 bases). Gene TRBJ2-7 matches the end of the DNA better, so the J call may be wrong. CDR1 and CDR2 (germline): SGHDT, YYEEEE. This CDR3 region has 12 residues. CDR3: CTSSLSGYEQYF. The CDR3 nucleotides read TGTACCAGCAGTCTTAGCGGCTACGAGCAGTACTTC.

This clonotype was seen once. This chain connects TRBV27 to TRBJ1-2; a weak D match, TRBD1 (5 bases). The CDR3 length is 15 residues. V lost 2 bases and J lost 4, with 14 bases in between. Germline V lookup: CDR1 MNHEY, CDR2 SMNVEV (reference sequence). CDR3 bases: TGTGCCAGCAGTTTAGCGAGGGACCTGGGCTATGGCTACACCTTC. Its protein product is CASSLARDLGYGYTF.

The chain combines TRBV3-1 with TRBJ2-7; no clear D. The V gene lost 0 bases and the J gene lost 3 bases, with 9 bases spanning the gap. CDR3 length: 14 amino acids. Germline CDR1 is LGHDT and CDR2 is YNNKEL (reference sequence). In DNA form, the CDR3 reads TGTGCCAGCAGCCAAGAGGACCTCCTCTACGAGCAGTACTTC. Its translation: CASSQEDLLYEQYF.

The V call is TRBV5-1, the J call TRBJ1-2, with 8 positions matching TRBD1. The CDR3 contains 14 residues. Germline CDR1 and CDR2: SGHRS and YFSETQ. V shed 5 bases and J 8 bases; nucleotides not matched to a gene: 11. CDR3 residues: CASSKTGAVEGYTF. CDR3 nucleotide sequence: TGCGCCAGCAGTAAGACAGGGGCGGTAGAGGGCTACACCTTC.

This clonotype was found once. This chain joins TRBV5-1 and TRBJ1-2, with a tentative D call TRBD1 (6 bases). The CDR3 has 14 amino acids. The germline V gene encodes CDR1 SGHRS and CDR2 YFSETQ. The V end was cut by 0 bases, the J end by 9 bases, with 15 bases between. The CDR3 loop is CASSLEPGGNSYTF. DNA for the CDR3: TGCGCCAGCAGCTTGGAACCTGGGGGCAATAGCTACACCTTC. Full variable domain (remainder filled in from reference TRBV5-1 and TRBJ1-2): KAGVTQTPRYLIKTRGQQVTLSCSPISGHRSVSWYQQTPGQGLQFLFEYFSETQRNKGNFPGRFSGRQFSNSRSEMNVSTLELGDSALYLCASSLEPGGNSYTFGSGTRLTVV.

This chain uses TRBV28 with TRBJ1-5, with D unresolved. The V end lost 4 bases, the J end lost 0 bases, and 10 bases lay between the germline ends. The CDR3 spans 15 residues. Germline assignment: CDR1 MDHEN and CDR2 SYDVKM. CDR3 DNA sequence: TGTGCCAGCAGTTCCTACAGCAATAGCAATCAGCCCCAGCATTTT. This encodes CASSSYSNSNQPQHF. Complete variable domain (other parts from reference TRBV28 and TRBJ1-5): DVKVTQSSRYLVKRTGEKVFLECVQDMDHENMFWYRQDPGLGLRLIYFSYDVKMKEKGDIPEGYSVSREKKERFSLILESASTNQTSMYLCASSSYSNSNQPQHFGDGTRLSIL.

This chain joins TRBV5-1 and TRBJ1-4; 12 positions agree with TRBD1. The germline V gene encodes CDR1 SGHRS and CDR2 YFSETQ. V shed 3 bases and J 7 bases; nucleotides not matched to a gene: 10. The CDR3 is made up of 17 amino acids. For the CDR3, the DNA is TGCGCCAGCAGCTCCGGGACAGGGGGCTTCCGCGGTGAAAAACTGTTTTTT. This encodes CASSSGTGGFRGEKLFF.

This clonotype was counted ten times or more. Relative to the germline gene, one junction end is altered; a read error may explain this. This chain joins TRBV5-1 and TRBJ2-1; 14 positions match TRBD2. Germline lookup yields CDR1 SGHRS and CDR2 YFSETQ. The CDR3 runs 16 residues. This CDR3 is CASSLGLAGGYNEQFF. For the CDR3, the DNA is TGTGCCAGCAGCTTAGGACTAGCGGGGGGATACAATGAGCAGTTCTTC.

This clonotype was observed a few times. The chain combines TRBV11-2 with TRBJ2-5; TRBD2 might be the D (5 bases). This CDR3 has 13 residues. With 6 bases removed from V and 3 bases from J, the gap between germline ends came to 11 bases. Germline CDR1 and CDR2: SGHAT and FQNNGV. The CDR3 DNA reads TGTGCCAGCAGTCGGGGAACCAAAGAGACCCAGTACTTC. It yields the protein CASSRGTKETQYF. The full variable domain, rest sourced from reference TRBV11-2 and TRBJ2-5, is EAGVAQSPRYKIIEKRQSVAFWCNPISGHATLYWYQQILGQGPKLLIQFQNNGVVDDSQLPKDRFSAERLKGVDSTLKIQPAKLEDSAVYLCASSRGTKETQYFGPGTRLLVL.

This clonotype was picked up one time. The chain uses TRBV7-9 and TRBJ2-5, with 9 bases identical to TRBD1. The DNA end is a closer match to TRBJ2-7, so the J assignment may be wrong. CDR3 size: 16 residues. CDR1 is SEHNR, CDR2 FQNEAQ, per germline (reference sequence). The CDR3 DNA reads TGTGCCAGCAGCCAGGACAGGGGTCTTCCTCTCTACGAGCAGTACTTC. This gives the protein CASSQDRGLPLYEQYF.

This clonotype came up a few times. V and J are TRBV9 and TRBJ2-3; no definite D call. CDR3 size: 15 residues. The germline gives CDR1 SGDLS, CDR2 YYNGEE. V was cut by 0 bases and J by 3 bases, with 11 bases left in between. In DNA form, the CDR3 reads TGTGCCAGCAGCGTAGGTCTGACCGGAACAGATACGCAGTATTTT. It encodes CASSVGLTGTDTQYF.

CDR3 bases: TGCAGCGTTGAAGCTCGCCCTGGGACTAGCGGGGGGAGGGATACGCAGTATTTT. Translating it yields CSVEARPGTSGGRDTQYF. The V gene is TRBV29-1, the J gene TRBJ2-3; TRBD2 agrees at 15 bases. V shed 1 base, J shed 6 bases, and the junction held 11 bases outside the gene matches. The CDR3 spans 18 residues. Germline lookup yields CDR1 SQVTM and CDR2 ANQGSEA.

This clonotype has more than one count but fewer than ten. The V gene is TRBV9, the J gene TRBJ2-7; 9 bases are shared with TRBD2. Germline trimming cut 3 bases from V and 0 bases from J; bases unmatched to any gene: 4. CDR1 and CDR2 (germline): SGDLS, YYNGEE. This CDR3 has 15 amino acids. The CDR3 is CASSARGGLSYEQYF. CDR3 nucleotide sequence: TGTGCCAGCAGCGCGCGGGGGGGCCTCTCCTACGAGCAGTACTTC. Variable domain in full (rest from reference TRBV9 and TRBJ2-7): DSGVTQTPKHLITATGQRVTLRCSPRSGDLSVYWYQQSLDQGLQFLIQYYNGEERAKGNILERFSAQQFPDLHSELNLSSLELGDSALYFCASSARGGLSYEQYFGPGTRLTVT.

The rearrangement uses TRBV20-1 and TRBJ1-2, with 8 bases that match TRBD1. The length of the CDR3 is 13 residues. V shed 5 bases and J 4 bases; nucleotides not matched to a gene: 6. The germline V gene encodes CDR1 DFQATT and CDR2 SNEGSKA (reference sequence). The CDR3 protein is CSARDRTSYGYTF. The DNA for the CDR3 is TGCAGTGCTCGGGACAGGACAAGCTATGGCTACACCTTC.

V gene TRBV29-1 combines with J gene TRBJ2-7, with 11 bases lining up with TRBD1. There are 15 residues in the CDR3. Germline V lookup: CDR1 SQVTM, CDR2 ANQGSEA. Unmatched junction bases numbered 9, after V lost 6 bases and J lost 2 bases. The CDR3 sequence: CSVLVRDRGAYEQYF. The CDR3 bases are TGCAGCGTGCTTGTCCGGGACAGGGGGGCCTACGAGCAGTACTTC.

V gene TRBV18 combines with J gene TRBJ1-5; D might be TRBD1 (5 bases). V was trimmed by 1 base and J by 7 bases, leaving 11 bases between them. Germline V lookup: CDR1 KGHSH, CDR2 LQKENI. This CDR3 spans 14 amino acids. The CDR3 DNA is TGTGCCAGCTCACCACAACGGACACAACAGCCCCAGCATTTT. Protein sequence: CASSPQRTQQPQHF. The variable domain in full, completed from reference TRBV18 and TRBJ1-5, reads NAGVMQNPRHLVRRRGQEARLRCSPMKGHSHVYWYRQLPEEGLKFMVYLQKENIIDESGMPKERFSAEFPKEGPSILRIQQVVRGDSAAYFCASSPQRTQQPQHFGDGTRLSIL.

The chain is built from TRBV4-2 and TRBJ2-4; no reliable D call. The DNA matches TRBJ2-7 better at its end, which makes the J call doubtful. This CDR3 has 16 amino acids. CDR1 is LGHNA, CDR2 YNFKEQ, per germline. The CDR3 sequence: CASSQDLGRVGNEQYF. As DNA, the CDR3 is TGTGCCAGCAGCCAAGATCTGGGAAGGGTAGGGAACGAGCAGTACTTC.

This chain links TRBV6-1 with TRBJ1-5; D call uncertain. Germline V gives CDR1 MNHNS, CDR2 SASEGT. V was pared by 1 base and J by 1 base, with 8 bases between. The CDR3 sequence is 15 residues long. The CDR3 coding sequence is TGTGCCAGCAGTGAAGGGACGAGGAGCAATCAGCCCCAGCATTTT. Its translation is CASSEGTRSNQPQHF.

The gene calls are TRBV20-1 and TRBJ1-2; 7 positions match TRBD1. Germline V gives CDR1 DFQATT, CDR2 SNEGSKA (reference sequence). The V gene end was trimmed by 0 bases and the J gene end by 7 bases; junction bases not matched to a gene: 8. The CDR3 extends over 14 amino acids. CDR3 amino acids: CSARDLQGDGGYTF. The CDR3 DNA is TGCAGTGCTAGAGATCTTCAGGGGGACGGTGGCTACACCTTC.

This chain joins TRBV20-1 and TRBJ2-1, with D maybe TRBD1 (5 bases). The V gene lost 4 bases and the J gene lost 5 bases, with 12 bases spanning the gap. This CDR3 contains 13 residues. The germline V gene encodes CDR1 DFQATT and CDR2 SNEGSKA (reference sequence). CDR3 DNA sequence: TGCAGTGCTAAGTGGGGCTTCAACAATGAGCAGTTCTTC. Protein: CSAKWGFNNEQFF.

Many counts were recorded for this clonotype. The rearrangement links TRBV4-2 to TRBJ2-1; a possible D gene is TRBD1 (5 bases). Germline V gives CDR1 LGHNA, CDR2 YNFKEQ. The CDR3 runs to 15 residues. V gave up 0 bases and J gave up 6 bases, with 12 bases separating them. This CDR3 reads CASSQDPQGGNEQFF. The CDR3 DNA reads as TGTGCCAGCAGCCAAGATCCGCAGGGTGGCAATGAGCAGTTCTTC.

In DNA form, the CDR3 reads TGTGCCAGTGGGGGAGAGCGAGGCACAGATACGCAGTATTTT. Translation gives CASGGERGTDTQYF. V and J are TRBV28 and TRBJ2-3; tentatively, D is TRBD1 or TRBD2 (5 bases each). CDR1 and CDR2 from the germline V gene are MDHEN and SYDVKM. The CDR3 totals 14 residues. The germline V and J ends were trimmed by 9 bases and 1 base, with 14 bases remaining between them.

The rearrangement joins TRBV2 to TRBJ2-7, with 10 bases matching TRBD2. Germline-derived CDR1 and CDR2 are SNHLY and FYNNEI. V dropped 4 bases and J dropped 7; count of bases not matched to a gene: 10. The CDR3 loop spans 15 amino acids. CDR3 sequence: CASSVSGGTMGEQYF. In DNA, the CDR3 is TGTGCCAGCAGTGTTAGCGGGGGGACCATGGGTGAGCAGTACTTC.